A selection of T cell receptor beta chains follows, all from one sample in a study of blood T cell repertoires in COVID-19. Profiled with immunoSEQ multiplex PCR; TCRdb holds only in-frame clones, not every one. Here the sample spans roughly 150,000 clones, over 70% being singletons. The sample comprised peripheral blood. The receptors originated from a human donor in a cohort sampled during active COVID-19. CDR3s include the opening cysteine and the closing phenylalanine or tryptophan. The D gene is left open where the match is weak. Only some rows state a clone size, as once, few, many or a class for expanded clones.

size	J	D	V	CDR3	DNA
-	TRBJ1-2	TRBD1	TRBV7-9	CASSLGSPGGIYGYTF	TGTGCCAGCAGCCTCGGTTCGCCAGGGGGGATCTATGGCTACACCTTC
-	TRBJ2-4	-	TRBV7-2	CASSLTDIQYF	TGTGCCAGCAGCTTAACGGACATTCAGTACTTC
-	TRBJ1-4	-	TRBV7-9	CASEEGGEKLFF	TGTGCCAGCGAAGAAGGGGGAGAAAAACTGTTTTTT
few	TRBJ1-2	-	TRBV2	CASNLGGYGYTF	TGTGCCAGCAACTTAGGGGGTTATGGCTACACCTTC
-	TRBJ1-2	-	TRBV7-2	CASSFPQSPTANYGYTF	TGTGCCAGCAGCTTCCCTCAGAGTCCGACAGCTAACTATGGCTACACCTTC
-	TRBJ1-2	TRBD1	TRBV2	CASSDTGGGYGYTF	TGTGCCAGCAGTGATACAGGGGGAGGGTATGGCTACACCTTC
-	TRBJ2-1	TRBD2	TRBV7-2	CASSLLPSGRAYNEQFF	TGTGCCAGCAGCTTACTCCCTAGCGGGAGGGCTTACAATGAGCAGTTCTTC
-	TRBJ1-6	-	TRBV5-4	CASSQGLSAYNSPLHF	TGTGCCAGCAGTCAGGGATTATCGGCCTATAATTCACCCCTCCACTTT
few	TRBJ1-2	-	TRBV6-1	CASSEATAPGYGYTF	TGTGCCAGCAGTGAAGCGACAGCACCAGGCTATGGCTACACCTTC
-	TRBJ1-2	-	TRBV2	CASSKLASGEDYTF	TGTGCCAGCAGTAAGTTGGCCAGCGGGGAGGACTACACCTTC
-	TRBJ2-2	TRBD2	TRBV11-3	CASSLRTSGVGELFF	TGTGCCAGCAGCTTACGGACTAGCGGGGTCGGGGAGCTGTTTTTT
-	TRBJ2-1	TRBD1	TRBV7-9	CASSWTGQNNEQFF	TGTGCCAGCAGCTGGACGGGACAGAACAATGAGCAGTTCTTC
-	TRBJ1-2	-	TRBV7-9	CASSLIGGNDGYTF	TGTGCCAGCAGCTTAATCGGAGGGAACGATGGCTACACCTTC
-	TRBJ1-1	-	TRBV9	CASSPQRPSGGSEAFF	TGTGCCAGCAGCCCCCAGAGACCGAGCGGGGGGAGTGAAGCTTTCTTT
-	TRBJ2-7	-	TRBV25-1	CASSATGNEQYF	TGTGCCAGCAGTGCCACAGGGAATGAGCAGTACTTC
once	TRBJ1-4	-	TRBV28	CASLGQGREKLFF	TGTGCCAGCCTCGGGCAGGGTCGTGAAAAACTGTTTTTT
-	TRBJ1-1	TRBD1	TRBV7-2	CASSLMIGGNTEAFF	TGTGCCAGCAGCTTAATGATAGGGGGCAACACTGAAGCTTTCTTT
-	TRBJ1-3	-	TRBV3-1/TRBV3-2	CASSHAVFSGNTIYF	TGTGCCAGCAGCCATGCAGTTTTCTCTGGAAACACCATATATTTT
-	TRBJ2-3	TRBD1	TRBV5-1	CASSLDQDRGSPDTQYF	TGCGCCAGCAGCTTGGACCAGGACAGGGGCAGCCCAGATACGCAGTATTTT
-	TRBJ2-7	TRBD2	TRBV6-5	CASTGAGAYEQYF	TGTGCCAGCACCGGGGCGGGGGCCTACGAGCAGTACTTC
-	TRBJ1-1	-	TRBV9	CASSVAGGSRGDEAFF	TGTGCCAGCAGCGTAGCTGGTGGTAGCAGGGGCGATGAAGCTTTCTTT
-	TRBJ1-4	-	TRBV20-1	CSAIYGEKLFF	TGCAGTGCTATATACGGGGAAAAACTGTTTTTT
-	TRBJ1-5	-	TRBV28	CASRQQGDNQPQHF	TGTGCCAGCAGACAACAGGGTGACAATCAGCCCCAGCATTTT
-	TRBJ2-6	TRBD1	TRBV19	CASSLQGALSSGANVLTF	TGTGCCAGTAGTCTTCAGGGGGCCCTCAGCTCTGGGGCCAACGTCCTGACTTTC
few	TRBJ1-2	TRBD1	TRBV5-5	CPSSLVAGGSNGYTF	TGTCCCAGCAGCTTGGTTGCAGGGGGTTCGAATGGCTACACCTTC
-	TRBJ1-2	-	TRBV5-1	CASSLGQGMGGYTF	TGCGCCAGCAGCTTGGGGCAGGGGATGGGTGGCTACACCTTC
-	TRBJ2-5	-	TRBV12-3/TRBV12-4	CASSLKETQYF	TGTGCCAGCAGTCTAAAAGAGACCCAGTACTTC
-	TRBJ2-1	TRBD2	TRBV6-6	CASSHPRLAGVHNEQFF	TGTGCCAGCAGTCACCCCCGGCTAGCGGGAGTCCACAATGAGCAGTTCTTC
-	TRBJ2-1	-	TRBV3-1/TRBV3-2	CASSLSGGLGEQFF	TGTGCCAGCAGCCTCAGCGGAGGACTTGGTGAGCAGTTCTTC
-	TRBJ1-4	-	TRBV20-1	CSASLGGAEKLFF	TGCAGTGCTAGTTTGGGGGGTGCGGAAAAACTGTTTTTT
-	TRBJ1-2	TRBD1	TRBV7-8	CASSWTGTGDYGYTF	TGTGCCAGCAGCTGGACCGGGACAGGAGACTATGGCTACACCTTC
-	TRBJ2-2	-	TRBV5-4	CASSIDSTGELFF	TGTGCCAGCAGCATCGACAGCACCGGGGAGCTGTTTTTT
-	TRBJ1-1	-	TRBV29-1	CSVEDIGDWAFF	TGCAGCGTTGAAGATATTGGAGATTGGGCTTTCTTT
-	TRBJ1-2	-	TRBV27	CASSESIYGYTF	TGTGCCAGCAGTGAAAGCATCTATGGCTACACCTTC
-	TRBJ2-1	TRBD2	TRBV7-3	CASSTGTSGIQFF	TGTGCCAGCAGCACCGGGACTAGCGGGATTCAGTTCTTC
-	TRBJ1-2	TRBD1	TRBV7-2	CASSLVPSSTGTYGYTF	TGTGCCAGCAGCTTAGTTCCCTCGTCGACAGGGACCTATGGCTACACCTTC
once	TRBJ2-5	-	TRBV3-1/TRBV3-2	CASSRLSGETQYF	TGTGCCAGCAGTCGGCTTTCCGGGGAGACCCAGTACTTC
-	TRBJ1-3	TRBD1	TRBV7-2	CASSWDRVNTIYF	TGTGCCAGCAGCTGGGACAGAGTTAACACCATATATTTT
few	TRBJ2-3	TRBD2	TRBV5-5	CASSFAAGLSTDTQYF	TGTGCCAGCAGCTTTGCAGCGGGGTTGAGCACAGATACGCAGTATTTT
-	TRBJ2-4	-	TRBV15	CATSRDQDRAKNIQYF	TGTGCCACCAGCAGAGATCAGGACAGAGCCAAAAACATTCAGTACTTC
-	TRBJ2-2	-	TRBV7-2	CASSLGIVAGELFF	TGTGCCAGCAGCTTAGGAATTGTAGCCGGGGAGCTGTTTTTT
-	TRBJ2-1	-	TRBV2	CASSIAEYNEQFF	TGTGCCAGCAGCATAGCGGAATACAATGAGCAGTTCTTC
-	TRBJ1-6	TRBD1	TRBV5-4	CASSLGLTGVNSPLHF	TGTGCCAGCAGCTTGGGGCTAACAGGGGTTAATTCACCCCTCCACTTT
-	TRBJ2-5	TRBD1	TRBV9	CASSVGGQGAGETQYF	TGTGCCAGCAGCGTAGGCGGACAGGGGGCGGGAGAGACCCAGTACTTC
-	TRBJ2-3	TRBD2	TRBV5-4	CASSNAGGGADTQYF	TGTGCCAGCAGCAATGCGGGCGGGGGGGCAGATACGCAGTATTTT
-	TRBJ2-5	TRBD1	TRBV7-2	CASSFRDRDETQYF	TGTGCCAGCAGCTTCCGGGACAGGGATGAGACCCAGTACTTC